These 27 T cell receptor beta chains were all obtained from the same sample, sequenced in a study of T-cell memory formation after mild COVID-19. TCRdb re-analysed the 5' RACE reads in MiXCR, keeping a single row per CDR3 protein. The sample records around 450,000 distinct CDR3 sequences, about 20% being singletons. Sequencing was done on a sample of PBMCs or a T cell subset sorted from them (not recorded which). The receptor set was obtained from an adult woman who had mild COVID-19 (a few samples of this study predate the infection). Cell type and time point are not known.

This clonotype came up a few times. V is TRBV2 and J is TRBJ2-7; D remains ambiguous. This CDR3 comprises 15 residues. Between the trimmed V and J ends, which lost 3 bases and 5 bases, there was a span of 17 bases. Looked up from germline, CDR1 is SNHLY and CDR2 is FYNNEI. The CDR3 protein is CASSDSMAGPDEQYF. CDR3 bases: TGTGCCAGCAGTGATAGTATGGCAGGACCTGACGAGCAGTACTTC.

This clonotype occurred once. This chain connects TRBV20-1 to TRBJ2-7; TRBD2 matches 14 bases. The junction had 7 bases not matched to a gene; V was cut back by 4 bases and J by 5 bases. Looked up from germline, CDR1 is DFQATT and CDR2 is SNEGSKA (reference sequence). The CDR3 has 15 residues. The CDR3: CSATGTSGSVHEQYF. CDR3 sequence (DNA): TGCAGTGCTACCGGGACTAGCGGGAGTGTGCACGAGCAGTACTTC.

This chain joins TRBV5-1 and TRBJ2-7; TRBD1 agrees at 7 bases. CDR1 is SGHRS, CDR2 YFSETQ, per germline. V was clipped by 4 bases and J by 3 bases; unmatched bases: 4. This CDR3 has 13 residues. Here the CDR3 DNA reads TGCGCCAGCAGCAACCGGGACAGCTACGAGCAGTACTTC. It encodes CASSNRDSYEQYF.

This clonotype appeared a few times. This rearrangement joins TRBV6-1 to TRBJ2-2; TRBD2 is a possible D gene (6 bases). The CDR3 totals 18 residues. Trimming stripped 1 base from V and 1 base from J, with 16 bases between. Germline assignment: CDR1 MNHNS and CDR2 SASEGT. CDR3 nucleotides: TGTGCCAGCAGTGAAGTCCCCCGCGGGGCAGGGAACACCGGGGAGCTGTTTTTT. Protein sequence: CASSEVPRGAGNTGELFF.

This CDR3 reads CASSLGLRSGKADTQYF. For the CDR3, the DNA is TGTGCCAGCAGTTTGGGCCTTCGAAGCGGGAAGGCAGATACGCAGTATTTT. The V gene is TRBV12-3 or TRBV12-4, the J gene TRBJ2-3, with 7 bases lining up with TRBD2. V shed 3 bases and J 4 bases; nucleotides not matched to a gene: 13. This CDR3 has 17 residues.

This rearrangement joins TRBV4-3 to TRBJ2-1; D is uncertain. The CDR3 runs 14 residues. The ends were cut back, 4 bases at V and 5 bases at J, with 12 bases in the middle. Germline CDR1 reads LGHNA; CDR2 reads YSLEER. CDR3 coding DNA: TGCGCCAGCAGCCCCGAACTGGCCGACAATGAGCAGTTCTTC. Residues: CASSPELADNEQFF.

The V call is TRBV9, the J call TRBJ2-5, with D possibly being TRBD2 (7 bases). CDR1 and CDR2 from the germline V gene are SGDLS and YYNGEE. The CDR3 has 16 residues. With 0 bases removed from V and 5 bases from J, the gap between germline ends came to 17 bases. CDR3 coding DNA: TGTGCCAGCAGCGTAGTCGGGGGGAGGGGGTACGAGACCCAGTACTTC. It specifies CASSVVGGRGYETQYF.

The V call is TRBV5-1, the J call TRBJ2-7; 14 positions match TRBD2. Trimming took 4 bases from V and 2 from J; bases not matched to a gene: 8. From germline, CDR1 is SGHRS and CDR2 YFSETQ. The CDR3 has 17 amino acids. This CDR3 is CASSAGTSGRGAYEQYF. CDR3 coding DNA: TGCGCCAGCAGCGCCGGGACTAGCGGGAGAGGGGCCTACGAGCAGTACTTC.

This clonotype came up once. J is TRBJ2-3 and V is TRBV12-3 or TRBV12-4, with 13 bases that match TRBD2. J gave up 6 bases and V 5 bases, and 8 bases lay outside the gene matches. This CDR3 spans 16 amino acids. The CDR3 reads CASSEGLAGEYDTQYF. For the CDR3, the DNA is TGTGCCAGCAGTGAAGGACTAGCGGGAGAGTACGATACGCAGTATTTT.

The rearrangement links TRBV4-1 to TRBJ2-2, with D possibly being TRBD2 (5 bases). CDR1 is MGHRA and CDR2 is YSYEKL in the germline V gene. Trimming shortened V by 0 bases and J by 6 bases, and 11 bases separated the two germline ends. The CDR3 is made up of 15 amino acids. CDR3 protein: CASSQDWEIPGELFF. The CDR3, as DNA: TGCGCCAGCAGCCAAGATTGGGAGATCCCCGGGGAGCTGTTTTTT.

The chain is built from TRBV10-3 and TRBJ2-1; D possibly uses TRBD1 or TRBD2 (5 bases each). The CDR3 sequence is 12 residues long. Trimming took 7 bases from V and 6 from J, leaving 10 bases between them. Germline CDR1 reads ENHRY; CDR2 reads SYGVKD. DNA of the CDR3: TGTGCCATCAAGGGGACCCTCAATGAGCAGTTCTTC. Translation: CAIKGTLNEQFF.

This clonotype has a handful of counts. The chain employs TRBV30 and TRBJ1-2; no clear D gene. CDR3 length: 16 residues. Germline assignment: CDR1 GTSNPN and CDR2 SVGIG (reference sequence). Trimming stripped 3 bases from V and 6 bases from J, with 23 bases between. Written as DNA, the CDR3 is TGTGCCTGGAGACCCTCTTCGGTGCTAGAGGAGGATGGCTACACCTTC. This encodes CAWRPSSVLEEDGYTF.

This clonotype was recorded a few times. The chain combines TRBV6-1 with TRBJ1-2, with TRBD1 matching 7 bases. Germline CDR1 and CDR2: MNHNS and SASEGT. The CDR3 loop spans 12 amino acids. Unmatched junction bases numbered 11, after V lost 11 bases and J lost 8 bases. For the CDR3, the DNA is TGTGCCTATCAGAAGGGGGCTGCAGGCTACACCTTC. It codes for CAYQKGAAGYTF.

The chain uses TRBV7-2 and TRBJ1-4; D uncertain. The length of the CDR3 is 15 residues. Germline CDR1 reads SGHTA; CDR2 reads FQGNSA. The V end lost 5 bases, the J end lost 8 bases, and 18 bases lay between the germline ends. CDR3 in DNA: TGTGCCAGCAGCCCCGTAGGTGGGGTACGGGAAAAACTGTTTTTT. This encodes CASSPVGGVREKLFF.

This rearrangement joins TRBV20-1 to TRBJ2-3; a weak D match, TRBD2 (6 bases). The CDR3 has 13 amino acids. Trimming took 1 base from V and 2 from J, leaving 7 bases between them. CDR1 is DFQATT and CDR2 is SNEGSKA in the germline V gene (reference sequence). DNA of the CDR3: TGCAGTGCTAGAGTAGCGGCCACAGATACGCAGTATTTT. Its translation is CSARVAATDTQYF.

Only a few counts were recorded for this clonotype. The chain recombines TRBV5-1 with TRBJ2-7, with D possibly matching TRBD1 (5 bases). CDR3 size: 12 residues. V was clipped by 3 bases and J by 3 bases, with 7 bases between them. Germline loops: CDR1 SGHRS, CDR2 YFSETQ. CDR3 sequence: CASSYTGYEQYF. DNA of the CDR3: TGCGCCAGCAGCTATACAGGCTACGAGCAGTACTTC.

The V call is TRBV27, the J call TRBJ1-2; D may be TRBD1 (6 bases). Germline-derived CDR1 and CDR2 are MNHEY and SMNVEV (reference sequence). V lost 6 bases and J lost 5, with 16 bases in between. The CDR3 length is 14 residues. The CDR3 loop reads CASRSRGDGYGYTF. The CDR3 DNA follows: TGTGCCAGCAGATCAAGGGGGGATGGGTATGGCTACACCTTC.

The CDR3 loop is CASSLSPTGGYEQYF. DNA of the CDR3: TGTGCCAGCAGTTTAAGCCCGACAGGGGGCTACGAGCAGTACTTC. V usage is TRBV12-3 or TRBV12-4 and J usage is TRBJ2-7; 9 bases are shared with TRBD1. The CDR3 contains 15 residues. Losses at the gene ends were 2 bases for V and 3 bases for J; bases not matched to a gene: 5.

Only a few counts were recorded for this clonotype. This CDR3 reads CAISPGIGYEQYF. The CDR3 DNA reads as TGTGCCATCAGTCCTGGAATAGGCTACGAGCAGTACTTC. V is TRBV10-3 and J is TRBJ2-7; no reliable D call. The V gene's germline CDR1 is ENHRY and CDR2 SYGVKD. Trimming took off 5 bases at V and 3 bases at J, with 11 bases between the two ends. The CDR3 has 13 residues.

This clonotype appeared a few times. The V call is TRBV12-3 or TRBV12-4, the J call TRBJ1-2, with no clear D. The CDR3 is 14 amino acids. V shed 2 bases and J shed 5 bases, with 12 bases lying between them. The CDR3 is CASSLSPGGYGYTF. The CDR3 nucleotides are TGTGCCAGCAGTTTATCCCCGGGTGGGTATGGCTACACCTTC.

This clonotype was seen only a few times. V and J are TRBV5-1 and TRBJ1-1; the match to TRBD1 covers 7 bases. V lost 6 bases to trimming and J lost 3 bases; unmatched junction nucleotides: 11. In germline, CDR1 is SGHRS, CDR2 YFSETQ. This CDR3 has 15 amino acids. The CDR3 loop is CASIGTGVKDTEAFF. The CDR3 region has the DNA TGCGCCAGCATCGGAACAGGGGTGAAGGACACTGAAGCTTTCTTT. The entire variable domain, with the rest obtained from reference TRBV5-1 and TRBJ1-1, is as follows: KAGVTQTPRYLIKTRGQQVTLSCSPISGHRSVSWYQQTPGQGLQFLFEYFSETQRNKGNFPGRFSGRQFSNSRSEMNVSTLELGDSALYLCASIGTGVKDTEAFFGQGTRLTVV.

The rearrangement links TRBV7-8 to TRBJ2-7; maybe TRBD2 (6 bases). The V end lost 0 bases, the J end lost 0 bases, and 12 bases lay between the germline ends. The CDR3 runs 16 residues. CDR1 and CDR2 (germline): SGHVS, FQNEAQ. The CDR3, as DNA: TGTGCCAGCAGCTTAGCGGAGGGGTTCAGCTCCTACGAGCAGTACTTC. The encoded protein is CASSLAEGFSSYEQYF. Variable domain in full (rest from reference TRBV7-8 and TRBJ2-7): GAGVSQSPRYKVAKRGQDVALRCDPISGHVSLFWYQQALGQGPEFLTYFQNEAQLDKSGLPSDRFFAERPEGSVSTLKIQRTQQEDSAVYLCASSLAEGFSSYEQYFGPGTRLTVT.

Many counts were recorded for this clonotype. The rearrangement joins TRBV29-1 to TRBJ1-1, with 8 nucleotides matching TRBD1. Trimming removed 4 bases from V and 11 bases from J; junction bases left unmatched: 12. CDR1 is SQVTM and CDR2 is ANQGSEA in the germline V gene. The CDR3 consists of 13 residues. In DNA, the CDR3 is TGCAGCGTTGCAGGGGGCGGTCTGCTCCCGGCTTTCTTT. Translated: CSVAGGGLLPAFF.

This clonotype appeared a few times. This chain links TRBV29-1 with TRBJ2-5; 10 bases map to TRBD1. CDR3 length: 15 residues. Per the germline V gene, CDR1 is SQVTM and CDR2 is ANQGSEA. V dropped 3 bases and J dropped 5; count of bases not matched to a gene: 9. The CDR3 loop reads CSVDGAAGQGETQYF. CDR3 nucleotide sequence: TGCAGCGTTGATGGGGCCGCGGGACAGGGGGAGACCCAGTACTTC. The variable domain in full, completed from reference TRBV29-1 and TRBJ2-5, reads SAVISQKPSRDICQRGTSLTIQCQVDSQVTMMFWYRQQPGQSLTLIATANQGSEATYESGFVIDKFPISRPNLTFSTLTVSNMSPEDSSIYLCSVDGAAGQGETQYFGPGTRLLVL.

The V and J genes are TRBV12-3 or TRBV12-4 and TRBJ1-2; TRBD1 matches at 7 bases. The CDR3 is 14 amino acids. Trimming removed 4 bases from V and 4 bases from J; junction bases left unmatched: 6. The CDR3 loop reads CASSYTGASYGYTF. CDR3 nucleotide sequence: TGTGCCAGCAGTTATACAGGGGCTAGCTATGGCTACACCTTC.

The table lists this clonotype with a few counts. The chain is built from TRBV4-1 and TRBJ2-1; 13 bases align to TRBD2. CDR1 is MGHRA and CDR2 is YSYEKL in the germline V gene. The CDR3 contains 19 residues. Trimming took 0 bases from V and 0 from J; bases not matched to a gene: 5. CDR3 coding DNA: TGCGCCAGCAGCCAAGATGGACTAGCGGGGGCAAGCTCCTACAATGAGCAGTTCTTC. Protein: CASSQDGLAGASSYNEQFF.

This clonotype was counted between two and nine times. The rearrangement links TRBV3-1 to TRBJ2-7, with 7 bases matching TRBD1. The CDR3 sequence is 15 residues long. Germline V CDR1 and CDR2: LGHDT, YNNKEL (reference sequence). V was clipped by 4 bases and J by 5 bases; unmatched bases: 11. This CDR3 is CASSRMGQTGNEQYF. In DNA form, the CDR3 reads TGTGCCAGCAGCCGGATGGGACAGACGGGCAACGAGCAGTACTTC.